The entry that follows covers one T cell receptor (beta chain) sequence. In germline, CDR1 is SGHNT, CDR2 YYREEE (reference sequence). CDR3 length: 16 amino acids. V was clipped by 2 bases and J by 4 bases; unmatched bases: 7. Seattle patients were enrolled while actively infected and followed longitudinally. Repertoires were generated with immunoSEQ multiplex PCR, while TCRdb's copy carries only in-frame clones and drops some. The sample contains about 180,000 clones, 80% to 85% of which appear only once. The entry originates in a study of blood T cell repertoires in COVID-19. Looking at the study overall: Samples of COVID-19 (acute and convalescent) were obtained from the United States, Italy and Spain.

This receptor was obtained from a woman aged 70-85 years with COVID-19, enrolled during active disease. The specimen was peripheral blood. The chain combines TRBV5-4 with TRBJ2-2, with 8 bases fitting TRBD1. The CDR3 region has the DNA TGTGCCAGCAGCTTCCCCGGGACAGGCGGCACCGGGGAGCTGTTTTTT. Amino acids: CASSFPGTGGTGELFF.